These 14 T cell receptor beta chains came from one sample sequenced in a study of shared clonotypes between healthy human individuals. Produced via immunoSEQ multiplex PCR; TCRdb's table is partial and in-frame only. Counted here are hundreds of thousands of clones, roughly four fifths occurring once; the ten biggest clones make up around 13%. The sample taken for sequencing was PBMCs. The receptors stem from a woman aged 40 to 49 in good health. Some clones in this sample may be carry-over from other donors' samples.

Comments on this clone: The identical CDR3 is also encoded by other nucleotide sequences in the sample. The rearrangement links TRBV5-6 to TRBJ1-2; no clear D gene. The CDR3 runs 11 residues. Trimming took 0 bases from V and 8 from J, leaving 5 bases between them. Germline V gene lookup returns CDR1 SGHDT and CDR2 YYEEEE. CDR3 in amino acids: CASSLEGGYTF. The CDR3 nucleotides read TGTGCCAGCAGCTTGGAAGGGGGCTACACCTTC. The full variable domain, in which reference TRBV5-6 and TRBJ1-2 provide the parts outside the CDR3, is DAGVTQSPTHLIKTRGQQVTLRCSPKSGHDTVSWYQQALGQGPQFIFQYYEEEERQRGNFPDRFSGHQFPNYSSELNVNALLLGDSALYLCASSLEGGYTFGSGTRLTVV.

The chain links TRBV19 to TRBJ2-7, with 7 bases fitting TRBD2. This CDR3 spans 14 amino acids. V gave up 2 bases and J gave up 3 bases; unmatched junction bases: 4. Per germline, CDR1 LNHDA and CDR2 SQIVND (reference sequence). The CDR3 loop reads CASSISTSVYEQYF. The CDR3 region has the DNA TGTGCCAGTAGTATATCAACTAGCGTCTACGAGCAGTACTTC.

V usage is TRBV7-8 and J usage is TRBJ1-5, with no clear D. Germline values: CDR1 SGHVS, CDR2 FQNEAQ. Trimming left V 2 bases short and J 6 bases short, with 14 bases between. The CDR3 runs 15 residues. The CDR3 here is CASSLSWPISQPQHF. Here the CDR3 DNA reads TGTGCCAGCAGCTTAAGTTGGCCGATCAGTCAGCCCCAGCATTTT.

The chain joins TRBV28 to TRBJ1-5; D remains ambiguous. Deletions cut 6 bases from V and 7 bases from J, with 10 bases between. This CDR3 has 12 amino acids. Germline CDR1 reads MDHEN; CDR2 reads SYDVKM. The CDR3 is CASRASVQPQHF. CDR3 coding DNA: TGTGCCAGCAGAGCTAGCGTCCAGCCCCAGCATTTT.

This clone was detected only once. The CDR3 region has the DNA TGTGCCACTCTCCCGTGGGGGGACAGCAATCAGCCCCAGCATTTT. Amino acid sequence: CATLPWGDSNQPQHF. This chain links TRBV28 with TRBJ1-5; possibly TRBD1 for D (5 bases). Trimming removed 10 bases at V and 1 base at J, with 17 bases between. Per the germline V gene, CDR1 is MDHEN and CDR2 is SYDVKM. The CDR3 is made up of 15 amino acids.

Only one count was recorded for this clone. Sequence at one end of the junction differs from germline and may be a read error. Other DNA sequences in the sample encode the same CDR3. V and J are TRBV5-6 and TRBJ2-7; no clear D. From germline, CDR1 is SGHDT and CDR2 YYEEEE. The CDR3 covers 15 residues. The CDR3 sequence is CASSLHGRLAYEQYF. The CDR3 coding sequence is TGCGCCAGCAGCCTACACGGACGGCTAGCCTACGAGCAGTACTTC.

The chain employs TRBV4-1 and TRBJ1-5; D ambiguous. This CDR3 is built from 13 residues. The germline gives CDR1 MGHRA, CDR2 YSYEKL. Trimming removed 2 bases at V and 9 bases at J, with 11 bases between. In DNA form, the CDR3 reads TGCGCCAGCAGCCAATCCACCGTCGGGCCCCAGCATTTT. Translated, it gives CASSQSTVGPQHF.

The chain links TRBV5-1 to TRBJ2-1, with TRBD2 identical over 7 bases. Germline trimming cut 0 bases from V and 4 bases from J; bases unmatched to any gene: 7. CDR1 is SGHRS, CDR2 YFSETQ, per germline. CDR3 length: 16 residues. CDR3 bases: TGCGCCAGCAGCTTGGGGGGACTAAATCCTTACAATGAGCAGTTCTTC. As protein: CASSLGGLNPYNEQFF.

This clone was counted a single time. The chain is built from TRBV5-4 and TRBJ2-2; D call uncertain. The V end lost 7 bases, the J end lost 6 bases, and 16 bases lay between the germline ends. The CDR3 is made up of 14 amino acids. CDR1 SGHNT and CDR2 YYREEE come from the germline V gene (reference sequence). CDR3 coding DNA: TGTGCCAGCTCAGGTCAGCCGAGCGCCGGGGAGCTGTTTTTT. Translation: CASSGQPSAGELFF.

The V and J genes are TRBV19 and TRBJ2-2; D could derive from TRBD1 or TRBD2 (5 bases each). Deletions cut 3 bases from V and 8 bases from J, with 16 bases between. This CDR3 comprises 15 residues. CDR1 LNHDA and CDR2 SQIVND come from the germline V gene (reference sequence). In DNA, the CDR3 is TGTGCCAGTAGTATCCACGGGGACGGGGCGGGGGAGCTGTTTTTT. Translating gives CASSIHGDGAGELFF.

The chain joins TRBV11-3 to TRBJ1-2, with D perhaps TRBD1 (5 bases). The length of the CDR3 is 13 residues. Looked up from germline, CDR1 is SGHNT and CDR2 is YENEEA. V lost 4 bases and J 8 bases, leaving 14 bases between the germline ends. Here the CDR3 reads CASSSASGAGYTF. The CDR3 nucleotides are TGTGCCAGCAGCTCAGCGTCCGGGGCCGGCTACACCTTC.

The genes are TRBV7-6 and TRBJ2-5; the D gene is possibly TRBD2 (6 bases). From germline, CDR1 is SGHVS and CDR2 FNYEAQ. The germline V and J ends were trimmed by 2 bases and 3 bases, with 10 bases remaining between them. This CDR3 has 14 residues. DNA for the CDR3: TGTGCCAGCAGCTTACGACTAGTGAAAGAGACCCAGTACTTC. As protein: CASSLRLVKETQYF.

This clone was picked up a small number of times. The chain couples TRBV5-1 to TRBJ2-7; 8 bases align to TRBD2. The CDR3 is 15 residues long. V gave up 2 bases and J gave up 0 bases; unmatched junction bases: 4. Looked up from germline, CDR1 is SGHRS and CDR2 is YFSETQ. The CDR3 bases are TGCGCCAGCAGCTTTGAAGCGGGGGTCTCCTACGAGCAGTACTTC. Protein sequence: CASSFEAGVSYEQYF.

The rearrangement joins TRBV6-1 to TRBJ1-1; TRBD1 might be the D (5 bases). This CDR3 has 15 residues. Per the germline V gene, CDR1 is MNHNS and CDR2 is SASEGT. V was shortened by 4 bases and J by 1 base, with 13 bases between the two germline ends. CDR3 loop: CASSGAVRGNTEAFF. CDR3 nucleotides: TGTGCCAGCAGTGGGGCCGTTAGGGGGAACACTGAAGCTTTCTTT.